Below, 3 T cell receptor beta chains from the same sample are listed, as sequenced in a study of T cells after yellow fever vaccination. TCRdb passed the 5' RACE reads through MiXCR, listing each CDR3 protein once. The table lists 450,000 to 550,000 distinct CDR3 sequences, 15% to 20% of them singletons. The material was PBMCs, obtained 15 days after the yellow fever booster vaccination. The receptors stem from a man aged 25 to 40 who received the YFV17D yellow fever vaccine.

This clonotype has more than one count but fewer than ten. This chain connects TRBV10-1 to TRBJ2-3; 7 positions agree with TRBD2. The CDR3 consists of 16 residues. Germline V gene lookup returns CDR1 WNHNN and CDR2 SYGVQD (reference sequence). J was trimmed by 0 bases and V by 0 bases; bases with no gene match: 3. The CDR3 DNA is TGCGCCAGCAGTGAGTCGGTGGGGGGGAGCACAGATACGCAGTATTTT. The encoded protein is CASSESVGGSTDTQYF.

This clonotype was observed many times. The chain uses TRBV20-1 and TRBJ1-2; no definite D call. The CDR3 extends over 11 amino acids. V was clipped by 3 bases and J by 8 bases, with 10 bases between them. The germline V gene has CDR1 DFQATT and CDR2 SNEGSKA (reference sequence). The CDR3 DNA reads TGCAGTGCTAGTGTCCAGAAAGGCTACACCTTC. Residues: CSASVQKGYTF.

This clonotype occurred a few times. No DNA is shown, since the ends of the CDR3 on it are uncertain; the CDR3 is the one TCRdb lists. The chain links TRBV6-5 to TRBJ2-2; TRBD1 reflects the table's D call only, with no check against the DNA. The CDR3 is 16 amino acids in total, end residues counted. CDR1 is MNHEY and CDR2 is SVGAGI in the germline V gene. The CDR3 is CASSYFGPGEGGELFF.